This TCR beta chain is from a study of blood T cell repertoires in COVID-19. Enrollees, about 18 to 100 years old, lived in 24 US areas. The CDR3 has 15 amino acids. Trimming shortened V by 3 bases and J by 5 bases, and 16 bases separated the two germline ends. Germline CDR1 reads KGHSH; CDR2 reads LQKENI. Assay: immunoSEQ multiplex PCR; the TCRdb copy retains only in-frame clones and omits some. The table lists a few hundred thousand clones, approximately 84% of them singletons, with about 9.4% in the top ten. This clone was found once. V is TRBV18 and J is TRBJ2-5; possibly TRBD2 for D (6 bases). Sequences were obtained from PBMCs or T cells enriched from blood (not recorded which). The receptor comes from a woman aged 18 to 35 who had recovered from COVID-19. The DNA of the CDR3 is TGTGCCAGCTCACCTTCTAGCGTCGGGGGTGAGACCCAGTACTTC. As protein: CASSPSSVGGETQYF.